This entry lists 19 T cell receptor beta chains sequenced from one sample in a study of blood T cell repertoires in COVID-19 (dated by TCRdb to 2019 to 2021). The library relied on the immunoSEQ multiplex PCR assay. The immuneACCESS repertoire file appears here via TCRdb, limited to in-frame rearrangements. These files lack a portion of the clones; in checked studies, under half of the deficit traces to unresolved V genes, and the cause of the others is not known. The sample table shows 100,000 or so clones, and about 85% are seen once. 2.1% of the sample goes to the ten largest clones. The sample comprised peripheral blood. These receptors all come from a human donor in a cohort sampled during active COVID-19.

The J gene is TRBJ2-7, the V gene TRBV7-2, with 7 bases that match TRBD2. CDR1 is SGHTA, CDR2 FQGNSA, per germline. The CDR3 runs 14 residues. V dropped 5 bases and J dropped 0; count of bases not matched to a gene: 4. CDR3 sequence (DNA): TGTGCCAGCAGCCTAGGCGGGGGCTCCTACGAGCAGTACTTC. Translated: CASSLGGGSYEQYF.

This chain joins TRBV28 and TRBJ2-7; 8 bases fit TRBD2. CDR1 MDHEN and CDR2 SYDVKM come from the germline V gene. The CDR3 covers 16 residues. Trimming removed 7 bases from V and 3 bases from J; junction bases left unmatched: 14. The CDR3 is CASNPAGTSTFYEQYF. In DNA, the CDR3 is TGTGCCAGCAACCCCGCCGGGACTAGTACCTTCTACGAGCAGTACTTC.

The chain is built from TRBV5-1 and TRBJ1-5, with D unresolved. The germline V and J ends were trimmed by 2 bases and 2 bases, with 8 bases remaining between them. Germline CDR1 reads SGHRS; CDR2 reads YFSETQ. This CDR3 contains 14 residues. The CDR3 loop is CASSFEGGNQPQHF. In DNA, the CDR3 is TGCGCCAGCAGCTTTGAGGGCGGCAATCAGCCCCAGCATTTT.

The chain joins TRBV10-2 to TRBJ2-3, with 7 nucleotides matching TRBD2. This CDR3 spans 16 amino acids. Trimming at V came to 2 bases and at J to 2 bases, leaving 7 bases not matched to a gene. Germline CDR1 and CDR2: WSHSY and SAAADI. CDR3 in DNA: TGCGCCAGCAGTGAGGGGGGGACTACTACCACAGATACGCAGTATTTT. It encodes CASSEGGTTTTDTQYF.

This rearrangement joins TRBV4-2 to TRBJ2-5; tentatively, D is TRBD1 (6 bases). Germline CDR1 is LGHNA and CDR2 is YNFKEQ. Between the trimmed V and J ends, which lost 0 bases and 4 bases, there was a span of 18 bases. The CDR3 has 17 residues. The CDR3 region is CASSQENVRRGGETQYF. The CDR3 DNA sequence: TGTGCCAGCAGCCAAGAAAATGTCCGGAGAGGGGGAGAGACCCAGTACTTC.

The chain recombines TRBV9 with TRBJ1-3; D uncertain. This CDR3 comprises 10 residues. The V end lost 7 bases, the J end lost 4 bases, and 3 bases lay between the germline ends. Per the germline V gene, CDR1 is SGDLS and CDR2 is YYNGEE. CDR3 DNA: TGTGCCAGCGGCGGAAACACCATATATTTT. Protein product: CASGGNTIYF. Full variable domain (missing parts from reference TRBV9 and TRBJ1-3): DSGVTQTPKHLITATGQRVTLRCSPRSGDLSVYWYQQSLDQGLQFLIQYYNGEERAKGNILERFSAQQFPDLHSELNLSSLELGDSALYFCASGGNTIYFGEGSWLTVV.

The chain recombines TRBV2 with TRBJ2-3; TRBD2 agrees at 7 bases. The CDR3 consists of 15 residues. Germline values: CDR1 SNHLY, CDR2 FYNNEI. V trimming: 8 bases; J trimming: 0 bases; junction bases outside the gene matches: 8. The chain's CDR3 is CASLELALSTDTQYF. As DNA, the CDR3 is TGTGCCAGCTTAGAACTAGCGCTTAGCACAGATACGCAGTATTTT.

The J gene is TRBJ1-3, the V gene TRBV5-4; D gene unclear. The CDR3 contains 15 residues. Germline-derived CDR1 and CDR2 are SGHNT and YYREEE (reference sequence). The V end lost 1 base, the J end lost 2 bases, and 10 bases lay between the germline ends. The CDR3 DNA is TGTGCCAGCAGCTTGAACGCCGGGACTGGAAACACCATATATTTT. It translates to CASSLNAGTGNTIYF.

The genes are TRBV30 and TRBJ2-5; a possible D gene is TRBD2 (6 bases). Germline-derived CDR1 and CDR2 are GTSNPN and SVGIG (reference sequence). This CDR3 has 12 amino acids. Trimming left V 4 bases short and J 0 bases short, with 6 bases between. For the CDR3, the DNA is TGTGCCTGGACGGGGGACCAAGAGACCCAGTACTTC. Protein sequence: CAWTGDQETQYF.

The rearrangement uses TRBV6-1 and TRBJ2-2; D is perhaps TRBD1 (6 bases). Germline CDR1 and CDR2: MNHNS and SASEGT. V was cut by 2 bases and J by 5 bases, with 15 bases left in between. There are 16 residues in the CDR3. CDR3 DNA: TGTGCCAGCAGTGAACAACTCGGGCAGGGGACCGGGGAGCTGTTTTTT. Translated: CASSEQLGQGTGELFF.

This clone was seen just once. This same CDR3 is encoded by further DNA sequences in the sample. V gene TRBV6-1 combines with J gene TRBJ1-2; 8 bases map to TRBD1. In germline, CDR1 is MNHNS, CDR2 SASEGT. V was pared by 3 bases and J by 6 bases, with 3 bases of the junction left unmatched. This CDR3 comprises 13 residues. CDR3: CASSDRGLDGYTF. The CDR3, as DNA: TGTGCCAGCAGTGACAGGGGGCTTGATGGCTACACCTTC.

This chain links TRBV7-2 with TRBJ2-7; TRBD2 matches at 10 bases. Germline CDR1 reads SGHTA; CDR2 reads FQGNSA. This CDR3 comprises 15 residues. The V and J ends lost 5 bases and 4 bases, in that order; junction bases with no gene match: 8. CDR3 DNA: TGTGCCAGCAGCAAGGCGGCTAGCGGGGGATACGAGCAGTACTTC. Amino acid sequence: CASSKAASGGYEQYF.

This chain uses TRBV2 with TRBJ2-5, with 7 bases lining up with TRBD1. Losses at the gene ends were 6 bases for V and 1 base for J; bases not matched to a gene: 5. The length of the CDR3 is 14 residues. Germline-derived CDR1 and CDR2 are SNHLY and FYNNEI. The CDR3 loop is CASRETGPQETQYF. The DNA of the CDR3 is TGTGCCAGCAGAGAGACAGGGCCCCAAGAGACCCAGTACTTC.

This rearrangement joins TRBV6-6 to TRBJ1-2; 8 positions agree with TRBD1. Germline V lookup: CDR1 MNHNY, CDR2 SVGAGI (reference sequence). The ends lost 2 bases at V and 5 bases at J; junction bases unmatched: 10. This CDR3 region has 16 residues. CDR3 protein: CASSYPRDRFLYGYTF. Here the CDR3 DNA reads TGTGCCAGCAGTTACCCTCGGGACAGGTTCCTTTATGGCTACACCTTC.

The genes are TRBV19 and TRBJ2-3; D is possibly TRBD2 (5 bases). Germline V CDR1 and CDR2: LNHDA, SQIVND (reference sequence). The CDR3 spans 12 residues. The V gene lost 10 bases and the J gene lost 2 bases, with 10 bases spanning the gap. The CDR3 loop reads CATAANTDTQYF. The CDR3 DNA sequence: TGTGCCACAGCGGCCAACACAGATACGCAGTATTTT.

The CDR3 region has the DNA TGTGCCAGCAGCCAAGACCCTTGGACTAGCGGGGGGAACAATGAGCAGTTCTTC. This encodes CASSQDPWTSGGNNEQFF. The chain carries TRBV14 and TRBJ2-1; 14 bases align to TRBD2. CDR1 and CDR2 from the germline V gene are SGHDN and FVKESK. The CDR3 spans 18 residues. After removal of 0 bases from V and 5 bases from J, the junction contained 6 bases not matched to a gene.

This chain connects TRBV6-5 to TRBJ2-7; TRBD1 might be the D (6 bases). Trimming shortened V by 5 bases and J by 3 bases, and 11 bases separated the two germline ends. The CDR3 is made up of 13 amino acids. Germline assignment: CDR1 MNHEY and CDR2 SVGAGI. CDR3 in DNA: TGTGCCAGCAGTCAGGGACACTTCTACGAGCAGTACTTC. Translation: CASSQGHFYEQYF.

This clone appeared once. This chain joins TRBV27 and TRBJ1-5; 9 bases match TRBD1. Germline V gene data show CDR1 as MNHEY and CDR2 as SMNVEV (reference sequence). CDR3 length: 14 residues. The ends lost 6 bases at V and 3 bases at J; junction bases unmatched: 3. The CDR3, as DNA: TGTGCCAGCAGCCAACAGGGGGCCAATCAGCCCCAGCATTTT. Its protein product is CASSQQGANQPQHF.

V is TRBV29-1 and J is TRBJ2-2, with 10 bases lining up with TRBD1. The germline V gene encodes CDR1 SQVTM and CDR2 ANQGSEA. J gave up 6 bases and V 7 bases, and 11 bases lay outside the gene matches. The CDR3 totals 15 residues. CDR3 nucleotide sequence: TGCAGCGCTTCCTATGACAGGGGGCGCCCCGGGGAGCTGTTTTTT. It encodes CSASYDRGRPGELFF.